One TCR beta chain is described in this entry. This receptor's antigen is unknown. Per-base qualities were not stored, and no clone one base away is much larger. Within the sample, other DNA sequences also encode this same CDR3. The entire amount of isolated RNA was reverse transcribed using the High Capacity cDNA Reverse Transcription Kit, so the sequenced TCRB transcripts were expressed ones. Deep immunoSEQ sequencing was applied to naive, central memory and regulatory T cell samples, giving an average of roughly 3.5 million total reads per sample. Sorted cells were lysed in RLT buffer, and RNA was extracted using DNase-treated RNeasy Micro or Mini kits according to cell number. Each cell subset was processed separately to prevent cross-contamination, with patient and healthy donor samples processed together. TCRB sequences were amplified from cDNA with the immunoSEQ multiplex PCR, producing 87-bp fragments spanning the CDR3 region. The amplicons were sequenced using the Illumina HiSeq platform. The paper's processing steps were these. PCR bias was computationally corrected using synthetic template baselines, reads within Hamming distance 2 were collapsed, and singletons that could not be merged were discarded. Reads were aligned to IMGT to assign V, D and J genes, CDR3 length, and insertions or deletions at six rearrangement sites. Within each subset, clonotype counts were normalized to the number of sorted cells before true diversity and Gini coefficients were calculated with the tcR R package. Repertoire sharing was quantified using the overlap coefficient calculated on TCRB nucleotide sequences. Out-of-frame TCRB sequences from naive cells were analyzed to stand in for the pre-selection repertoire. This immuneACCESS table, as held by TCRdb, lists in-frame sequences with V and J called but not all clones. Of the missing ones, under half trace to an unresolved V gene in checked studies; the others have no known cause. V and J calls and clone size come straight from that table; D and trimming were deduced from the DNA. This sample comprises roughly 700,000 clones, under 15% of them detected only once. The top ten clones comprise around 0.022% of the sample.

Each donor gave one peripheral blood draw, roughly 110 mL on average, collected into heparinised tubes. Using a panel that included CD45RO, CCR7, CD25, CD127, CD95 and CD27, naive, central memory, regulatory and stem cell-like memory CD4+ T cells were sorted on a BD FACSAria II. Every sorted population had a purity above 95%. Right away, PBMCs were isolated by Lymphoprep density gradient centrifugation and were stained directly, with no culture step. So that batch effects would be minimized, each experiment stained and sorted samples in pairs, pairing one healthy donor with one patient. The source of the sample is a study of beta chain features in type 1 diabetes listed by TCRdb under 2018. For the wider study: No differences in mean age, gender distribution, total cell number or subset yield were found between patients and healthy donors. In the study, TCRB repertoires of sorted circulating CD4+ T cell subsets from recently diagnosed type 1 diabetes patients were compared with those of matched healthy donors. Naive and central memory subsets were obtained from all 30 or so donors, but regulatory and stem cell-like memory subsets were isolated from only 8 patients and 8 healthy donors. Across all samples, fewer than 130 million sorted cells were examined, and cell number per subset correlated strongly with RNA yield. Results the study describes overall, beyond this receptor: Because cDNA was sequenced instead of genomic DNA, activated cells with high expression could be over-represented, although the groups did not differ in activation or CD3 levels. A moderate but significant shortening of TCRB CDR3 length was observed in type 1 diabetes patients in all four CD4+ subsets. Naive, central memory and regulatory TCRB repertoires appeared to be more alike among patients than among healthy donors. PCR might favor shorter templates, but patient and control samples were amplified and corrected together, so any skew would affect both groups equally. At VDJ recombination sites, type 1 diabetes patients had fewer insertions and more deleted nucleotides, which implies abnormalities in thymic rearrangement. Only small numbers of individuals were included in the HLA sub-analyses, which left unresolved whether HLA type had any influence on TCRB rearrangement.

There are 12 amino acids in the CDR3, from cysteine to phenylalanine inclusive. The only DNA kept is the CDR3, 36 bases in frame from the first base. Trimming at the junction amounts to 5 bases on V and 9 bases on J, and the germline ends lie 8 bases apart. Via the germline V gene, CDR1 is KGHSH and CDR2 LQKENI. What was sequenced was naive CD4+ T cells from blood. What this sample's cell subset or site label stands for: true naive CD4+ T cells. The sequence links TRBV18 to TRBJ1-6; the D gene assignment is ambiguous. The receptor was derived from a man between 18 and 29 years old with type 1 diabetes. The DNA is as follows: TGTGCCAGCTCATCCAGTGGTTCACCCCTCCACTTT. This translates into CASSSSGSPLHF.